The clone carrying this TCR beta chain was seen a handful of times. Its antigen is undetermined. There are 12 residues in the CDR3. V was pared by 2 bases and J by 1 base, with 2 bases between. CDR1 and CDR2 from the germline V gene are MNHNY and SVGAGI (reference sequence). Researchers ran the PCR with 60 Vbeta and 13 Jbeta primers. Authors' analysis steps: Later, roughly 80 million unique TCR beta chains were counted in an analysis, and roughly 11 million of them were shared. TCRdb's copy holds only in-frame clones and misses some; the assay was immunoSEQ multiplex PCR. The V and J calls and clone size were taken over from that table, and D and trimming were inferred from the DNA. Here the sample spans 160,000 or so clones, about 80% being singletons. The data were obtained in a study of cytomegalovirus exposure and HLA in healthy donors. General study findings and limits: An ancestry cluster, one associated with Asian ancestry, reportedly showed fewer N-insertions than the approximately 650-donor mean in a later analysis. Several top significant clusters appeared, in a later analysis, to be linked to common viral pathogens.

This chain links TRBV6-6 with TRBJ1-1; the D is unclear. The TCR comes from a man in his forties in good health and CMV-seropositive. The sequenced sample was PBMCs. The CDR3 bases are TGTGCCAGCAGTTACCAGAACACTGAAGCTTTCTTT. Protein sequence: CASSYQNTEAFF.